This TCR beta chain was sequenced during a study of blood T cells in healthy people across ages. In terms of origin and age, donors were healthy Caucasian individuals from Russia aged roughly 6 to 95. Peripheral blood from each donor was collected in a volume of 9.5 to 10 milliliters. Findings of the study overall: There was no known CMV status for donors, so expanded clonotype changes were possibly confounded. Unsorted PBMCs blocked a conclusive comparison of naive and antigen-experienced cells.

CDR1 SGHDT and CDR2 YYEEEE come from the germline V gene. The germline V and J ends were trimmed by 1 base and 6 bases, with 8 bases remaining between them. There are 14 residues in the CDR3. Comment on this clonotype: What it recognizes is unknown.

Then a second PCR, running roughly 7 to 11 cycles, was carried out with a sample-barcoded 5' primer and a J-beta primer mix. TCRdb analysed the 5' RACE reads with MiXCR anew, one entry per CDR3 protein. This table has 980,000 or so distinct CDR3 sequences, 40% to 60% appearing once. The gene calls are TRBV5-6 and TRBJ1-6; D may be TRBD1 (5 bases). This TCR was recovered from a man between 25 and 39 years old in good health. The sequencing input was blood. Here the CDR3 DNA reads TGTGCCAGCAGCTTGCACAGGCGTAATTCACCCCTCCACTTT. Translating it yields CASSLHRRNSPLHF.